This T cell receptor beta chain derives from a study of breast tumors, draining lymph nodes, adjacent tissues. Findings and limits, study-wide: That most tumor T cells come from lymph nodes remained unproven.

Breast cancer patients provided tissue from their axillary draining lymph nodes. In the case of this clonotype: Antigen: not known. One end of the junction is discordant with germline, which a read error may explain.

TCRdb reprocessed the multiplex PCR reads via MiXCR and lists one record per CDR3 protein. The sample has roughly 260,000 distinct CDR3 sequences, about 30% seen once. From germline, CDR1 is MNHEY and CDR2 SVGEGT. This CDR3 comprises 8 residues. The TCR was taken from a female donor with breast cancer. Some clones in this sample may be carry-over from other donors' samples. The chain is built from TRBV6-2 or TRBV6-3 and TRBJ1-3; D is unclear. Sequencing input: axillary lymph node tissue. The CDR3 spells CASSHPCF. The CDR3 bases are TGTGCCAGCAGTCACCCTTGTTTT.